This T cell receptor (beta chain) was captured by sequencing in a study of human T cells and chemical hapten exposure. TCRdb used MiXCR to reprocess the RACE reads, holding one entry per CDR3 protein. The sample lists about 360,000 distinct CDR3 sequences; roughly 6.9% were seen once. Time point described: patch test 1, 2 weeks after DPC sensitization. Stated treatment: therapeutic diphenylcyclopropenone sensitization with weekly scalp DPC. The material sequenced was whole blood, taken in connection with sensitization to the hapten diphenylcyclopropenone (DPC). The sequence derives from a woman in her late teens or twenties with alopecia areata. Some clones in this sample may be carry-over from other donors' samples.

The CDR3 loop reads CASTRRGPHSTQETQYF. CDR3 nucleotide sequence: TGTGCCAGCACCCGAAGAGGGCCACATAGTACTCAAGAGACCCAGTACTTC. The V gene is TRBV7-9, the J gene TRBJ2-5; D possibly corresponds to TRBD2 (5 bases). The V end was cut by 7 bases, the J end by 2 bases, with 23 bases between. Germline CDR1 and CDR2: SEHNR and FQNEAQ (reference sequence). This CDR3 region has 17 residues. Full variable domain (remainder filled in from reference TRBV7-9 and TRBJ2-5): DTGVSQNPRHKITKRGQNVTFRCDPISEHNRLYWYRQTLGQGPEFLTYFQNEAQLEKSRLLSDRFSAERPKGSFSTLEIQRTEQGDSAMYLCASTRRGPHSTQETQYFGPGTRLLVL.